The 26 T cell receptor beta chains in this list originate from one sample, sequenced in a study of cytomegalovirus exposure and HLA in healthy donors. Primers: 60 Vbeta forward and 13 Jbeta reverse. This table comes from immunoSEQ multiplex PCR, and its TCRdb copy is limited to in-frame clones, with some not included. The repertoire consists of 95,000 to 150,000 clones, with about 83% occurring once and the leading ten covering more than 3%. Specimen: PBMCs. These receptors all stem from a man between 25 and 39 years old in good health and CMV-seronegative.

The chain combines TRBV5-5 with TRBJ1-1; perhaps TRBD1 as D (6 bases). The CDR3 totals 17 residues. V was cut by 4 bases and J by 1 base, with 20 bases left in between. The germline gives CDR1 SGHKS, CDR2 YYEKEE (reference sequence). CDR3: CASSHKLPGHQNTEAFF. The DNA for the CDR3 is TGTGCCAGCAGCCATAAATTACCGGGACACCAGAACACTGAAGCTTTCTTT.

The chain couples TRBV29-1 to TRBJ2-3; D perhaps matches TRBD1 (5 bases). The CDR3 is made up of 13 amino acids. The germline gives CDR1 SQVTM, CDR2 ANQGSEA. V was shortened by 3 bases and J by 3 bases, with 10 bases between the two germline ends. CDR3 nucleotides: TGCAGCGTTGAGCCGACAGCTACAGATACGCAGTATTTT. Protein: CSVEPTATDTQYF.

This clone appeared a few times. This chain connects TRBV9 to TRBJ2-5; D may be TRBD2 (5 bases). V gave up 0 bases and J gave up 5 bases, with 11 bases separating them. The CDR3 length is 14 residues. The V gene's germline CDR1 is SGDLS and CDR2 YYNGEE. In nucleotides, the CDR3 is TGTGCCAGCAGCGTAGGAGGGTCGGGGGAGACCCAGTACTTC. Encoded protein: CASSVGGSGETQYF.

The V call is TRBV2, the J call TRBJ1-4; possible D gene TRBD1, 6 bases. Trimming pared 8 bases from V and 5 bases from J, leaving 15 bases between. Germline CDR1 reads SNHLY; CDR2 reads FYNNEI. This CDR3 spans 14 amino acids. The CDR3 DNA reads TGTGCCAGCGGGAGATCAGGGGTCAATGAAAAACTGTTTTTT. Translation gives CASGRSGVNEKLFF.

The rearrangement uses TRBV5-1 and TRBJ2-3; 9 nucleotides line up with TRBD1. Germline CDR1 and CDR2: SGHRS and YFSETQ. Germline trimming cut 4 bases from V and 1 base from J; bases unmatched to any gene: 7. The CDR3 is made up of 16 amino acids. The DNA for the CDR3 is TGCGCCAGCAGCGCCGGGACAGGGTGGGGCACAGATACGCAGTATTTT. Its protein product is CASSAGTGWGTDTQYF.

The CDR3 region is CASTMTTGTYNEQFF. CDR3 DNA: TGTGCCAGCACCATGACTACAGGGACCTACAATGAGCAGTTCTTC. The chain has TRBV6-6 and TRBJ2-1; a weak D match, TRBD1 (6 bases). Germline assignment: CDR1 MNHNY and CDR2 SVGAGI (reference sequence). Between the trimmed V and J ends, which lost 7 bases and 2 bases, there was a span of 15 bases. The CDR3 length is 15 residues.

The chain carries TRBV28 and TRBJ1-3, with 8 bases lining up with TRBD1. V shed 6 bases and J 1 base; nucleotides not matched to a gene: 11. This CDR3 spans 17 amino acids. Germline-derived CDR1 and CDR2 are MDHEN and SYDVKM. The DNA for the CDR3 is TGTGCCAGCAGCCGCAGGGGGCCAGGGAGATCTGGAAACACCATATATTTT. It translates to CASSRRGPGRSGNTIYF.

This chain joins TRBV10-3 and TRBJ1-5; 8 bases agree with TRBD1. Germline lookup yields CDR1 ENHRY and CDR2 SYGVKD. V dropped 6 bases and J dropped 0; count of bases not matched to a gene: 4. CDR3 length equals 15 residues. The CDR3 loop reads CAIRAGTGSNQPQHF. CDR3 sequence (DNA): TGTGCCATCAGGGCCGGGACAGGTAGCAATCAGCCCCAGCATTTT.

This sequence joins TRBV6-1 and TRBJ2-2; the D gene is possibly TRBD1 (5 bases). This CDR3 is 14 amino acids long. Looked up from germline, CDR1 is MNHNS and CDR2 is SASEGT. Trimming pared 3 bases from V and 5 bases from J, leaving 10 bases between. CDR3 sequence: CASSEPGMTGELFF. The CDR3 DNA is TGTGCCAGCAGTGAGCCAGGGATGACCGGGGAGCTGTTTTTT.

The chain carries TRBV29-1 and TRBJ1-1; a weak D match, TRBD1 (5 bases). The CDR3 spans 11 residues. CDR1 is SQVTM and CDR2 is ANQGSEA in the germline V gene. The CDR3 loop is CMAGTNTEAFF. The CDR3 bases are TGCATGGCGGGGACGAACACTGAAGCTTTCTTT.

The chain uses TRBV11-2 and TRBJ1-2, with TRBD1 matching 8 bases. The CDR3 contains 16 residues. The ends lost 0 bases at V and 2 bases at J; junction bases unmatched: 5. Germline V gene sequence: CDR1 SGHAT, CDR2 FQNNGV. CDR3 bases: TGTGCCAGCAGCTTAGATGGGAACAGGGGGAACTATGGCTACACCTTC. The encoded protein is CASSLDGNRGNYGYTF.

The rearrangement uses TRBV4-3 and TRBJ1-5; the D gene is possibly TRBD1 (6 bases). Trimming took 0 bases from V and 2 from J, leaving 11 bases between them. There are 16 residues in the CDR3. Germline assignment: CDR1 LGHNA and CDR2 YSLEER. The CDR3 spells CASSQEVQGGNQPQHF. CDR3 nucleotide sequence: TGCGCCAGCAGCCAAGAAGTACAGGGTGGCAATCAGCCCCAGCATTTT.

In its sample, this clone was seen a few times. This chain joins TRBV27 and TRBJ2-7; tentatively, D is TRBD2 (5 bases). Germline values: CDR1 MNHEY, CDR2 SMNVEV (reference sequence). V dropped 7 bases and J dropped 5 bases, with 15 bases sitting between them. This CDR3 is 13 amino acids long. In nucleotides, the CDR3 is TGTGCCAGCACTTTCCGGGCGGGCCACGAGCAGTACTTC. Protein: CASTFRAGHEQYF.

As for this clone: Other DNA sequences within the sample encode an identical CDR3. The rearrangement joins TRBV29-1 to TRBJ2-1; unclear D gene. Trimming removed 4 bases at V and 6 bases at J, with 10 bases between. Germline CDR1 and CDR2: SQVTM and ANQGSEA. This CDR3 comprises 12 residues. The CDR3 protein is CSVGSLVNEQFF. CDR3 nucleotides: TGCAGCGTTGGATCGCTAGTCAATGAGCAGTTCTTC.

This chain joins TRBV27 and TRBJ2-3; 9 bases are shared with TRBD2. V shed 0 bases and J 6 bases; nucleotides not matched to a gene: 10. Looked up from germline, CDR1 is MNHEY and CDR2 is SMNVEV (reference sequence). CDR3 size: 17 residues. The CDR3 region has the DNA TGTGCCAGCAGTTTATCGAAGGGGGGCCTAGCGGGGGATACGCAGTATTTT. This gives the protein CASSLSKGGLAGDTQYF.

V usage is TRBV5-6 and J usage is TRBJ1-1; 7 bases line up with TRBD1. CDR1 and CDR2 from the germline V gene are SGHDT and YYEEEE. Losses at the gene ends were 4 bases for V and 10 bases for J; bases not matched to a gene: 10. This CDR3 comprises 13 residues. CDR3 in amino acids: CASSPDRKAGAFF. The CDR3, as DNA: TGTGCCAGCAGCCCGGACAGGAAAGCAGGAGCTTTCTTT.

V is TRBV30 and J is TRBJ1-5, with D unresolved. The CDR3 runs to 14 residues. The germline V gene encodes CDR1 GTSNPN and CDR2 SVGIG (reference sequence). V was cut by 3 bases and J by 0 bases, with 9 bases left in between. The DNA for the CDR3 is TGTGCCTGGAGCGAGACATTTAGCAATCAGCCCCAGCATTTT. This codes for CAWSETFSNQPQHF.

This clone was seen only once. As DNA, the CDR3 is TGCAGTGCTAGATTGGTAGACGAGCAGTACTTC. It is translated as CSARLVDEQYF. The V and J genes are TRBV20-1 and TRBJ2-7; D remains unclear. This CDR3 is 11 amino acids long. V gave up 2 bases and J gave up 5 bases, with 7 bases separating them. Germline values: CDR1 DFQATT, CDR2 SNEGSKA (reference sequence).

This CDR3 reads CASSQPGGDLYNSPLHF. In DNA, the CDR3 is TGCGCCAGCAGCCAACCTGGCGGGGACCTCTATAATTCACCCCTCCACTTT. This chain connects TRBV4-1 to TRBJ1-6; a possible D gene is TRBD1 (5 bases). Trimming took off 2 bases at V and 3 bases at J, with 14 bases between the two ends. The CDR3 spans 17 residues. Germline V gene sequence: CDR1 MGHRA, CDR2 YSYEKL.

The chain employs TRBV5-1 and TRBJ2-6; perhaps TRBD2 as D (6 bases). The CDR3 covers 16 residues. The V end was cut by 4 bases, the J end by 2 bases, with 13 bases between. CDR1 and CDR2 from the germline V gene are SGHRS and YFSETQ. CDR3 in amino acids: CASSPEGRAGANVLTF. CDR3 sequence (DNA): TGCGCCAGCAGCCCGGAGGGCAGGGCTGGGGCCAACGTCCTGACTTTC.

The rearrangement links TRBV28 to TRBJ1-1; 10 bases agree with TRBD1. The germline gives CDR1 MDHEN, CDR2 SYDVKM. V gave up 5 bases and J gave up 0 bases; unmatched junction bases: 12. The CDR3 runs 18 residues. CDR3 DNA: TGTGCCAGCAGTGGGTCTCGTAGGACAGGGGGGTTGAACACTGAAGCTTTCTTT. Translation gives CASSGSRRTGGLNTEAFF.

The chain has TRBV28 and TRBJ1-2; TRBD1 aligns across 11 bases. Trimming cost V 7 bases and J 5 bases; bases outside gene matches: 9. Germline CDR1 MDHEN, CDR2 SYDVKM. CDR3 size: 15 residues. CDR3 sequence (DNA): TGTGCCAGCACCGACCCCGGGACAGGGGGGTATGGCTACACCTTC. It specifies CASTDPGTGGYGYTF.

CDR3 sequence (DNA): TGTGCCAGCAGCCCCGGGACAGGGGTGAACAATGAGCAGTTCTTC. This sequence encodes CASSPGTGVNNEQFF. The chain combines TRBV2 with TRBJ2-1, with 10 bases matching TRBD1. CDR3 length: 15 residues. Germline V CDR1 and CDR2: SNHLY, FYNNEI. V was clipped by 6 bases and J by 5 bases; unmatched bases: 7.

The gene calls are TRBV12-5 and TRBJ2-7, with 7 bases matching TRBD1. Germline assignment: CDR1 LGHNT and CDR2 FRNRAP. CDR3 length: 17 amino acids. V trimming: 1 base; J trimming: 6 bases; junction bases outside the gene matches: 15. CDR3: CASGLALGTALGREQYF. The CDR3 region has the DNA TGTGCTAGTGGTTTGGCACTAGGGACAGCATTAGGTCGCGAGCAGTACTTC.

The rearrangement uses TRBV6-5 and TRBJ1-2; TRBD1 matches 9 bases. This CDR3 spans 16 amino acids. Per the germline V gene, CDR1 is MNHEY and CDR2 is SVGAGI. J gave up 4 bases and V 0 bases, and 6 bases lay outside the gene matches. The CDR3 region is CASSYSGQGIGYGYTF. The CDR3 DNA is TGTGCCAGCAGTTACTCAGGACAGGGGATTGGCTATGGCTACACCTTC.

The chain combines TRBV5-1 with TRBJ1-6; 7 bases fit TRBD1. After removal of 3 bases from V and 7 bases from J, the junction contained 7 bases not matched to a gene. CDR3 size: 15 residues. In germline, CDR1 is SGHRS, CDR2 YFSETQ. CDR3 nucleotide sequence: TGCGCCAGCAGCTGGACCGGGACAGAGAATTCACCCCTCCACTTT. Translated: CASSWTGTENSPLHF.